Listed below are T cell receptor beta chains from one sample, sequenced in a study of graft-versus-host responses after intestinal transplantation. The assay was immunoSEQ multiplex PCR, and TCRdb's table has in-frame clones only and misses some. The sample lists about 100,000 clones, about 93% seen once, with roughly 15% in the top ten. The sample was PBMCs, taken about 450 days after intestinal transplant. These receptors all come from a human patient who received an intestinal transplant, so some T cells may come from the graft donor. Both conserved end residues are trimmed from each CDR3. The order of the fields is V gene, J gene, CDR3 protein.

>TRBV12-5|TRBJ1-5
ASGLRPGAAPQH
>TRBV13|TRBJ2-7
ASSLEGTGSYEQY
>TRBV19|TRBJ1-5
ASSIVGQGGQPQH
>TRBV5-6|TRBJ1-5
ASTLRAGRGNQPQH
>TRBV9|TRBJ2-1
ASRAGTRDEQF
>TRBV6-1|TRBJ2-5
ASTVGGGISGTQY
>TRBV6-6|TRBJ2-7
ASSRDRDRSEQY
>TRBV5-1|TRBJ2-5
ASSLQETQY
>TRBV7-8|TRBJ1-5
ASSWDRGLDQPQH
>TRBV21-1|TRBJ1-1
ASSKASRGTRNTEAF
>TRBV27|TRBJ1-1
ASWARGTEAF
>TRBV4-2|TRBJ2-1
ASSQRGDGSYNEQF
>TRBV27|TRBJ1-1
ASSSSSNTEAF
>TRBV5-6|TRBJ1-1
ASSFGVVREAF
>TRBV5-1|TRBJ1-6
ASSFLGLSSYNSPLH
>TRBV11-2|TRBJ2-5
ASSPVRQETQY
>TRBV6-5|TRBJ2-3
ASSSSTDTQY
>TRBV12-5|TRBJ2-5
ASGLVEAETQY
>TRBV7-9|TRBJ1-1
ASSLEPRGTEAF
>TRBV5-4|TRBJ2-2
ASSLAQGSGELF
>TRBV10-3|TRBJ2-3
AIRGSGTDTQY
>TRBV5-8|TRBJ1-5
ASSPGTGNQPQH
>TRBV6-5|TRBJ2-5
ASSYTGATQETQY
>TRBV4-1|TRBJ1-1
ASSQPAGGNTEAF
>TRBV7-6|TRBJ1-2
ASSYLRRSPYERET
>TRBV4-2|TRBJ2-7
ASSQVENYEQY
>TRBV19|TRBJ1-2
ASSDSGGYGYT
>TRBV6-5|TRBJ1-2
ASSINPTKNYGYT
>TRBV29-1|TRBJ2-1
SVDRTSGNEQF
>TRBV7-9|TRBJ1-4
ASSFWVGALF
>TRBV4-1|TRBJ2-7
ASSLAGGYEQY
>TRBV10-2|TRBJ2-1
ASSGSGGAGNEQF
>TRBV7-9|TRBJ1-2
ASIDDRDRYGYT
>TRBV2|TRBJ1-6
ASSETGKLNSPLH
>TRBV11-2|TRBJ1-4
ASSANTNYEKLF
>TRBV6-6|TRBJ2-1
ASRAGGEIHEQF
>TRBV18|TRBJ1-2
ASSPPPGRRSYGYT
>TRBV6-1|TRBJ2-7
ASPRGTEVYEQY
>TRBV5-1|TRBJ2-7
ASSLGASSGEQY
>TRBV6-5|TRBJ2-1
ASSSGLAGGNEQF
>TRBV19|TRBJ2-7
ASSIAGQGVNEQY
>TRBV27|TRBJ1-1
ASSSPPGGAF
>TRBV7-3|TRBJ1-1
ASSFEAGRYTEAF
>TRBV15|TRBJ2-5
ATSRTQTGGETQY
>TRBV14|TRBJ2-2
ASSRITPGTGELF
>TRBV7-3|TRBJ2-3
ASSLSSSGTDTQY
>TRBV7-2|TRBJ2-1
ASSLGGGWNEQF
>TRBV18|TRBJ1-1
ASSPAGGTEAF
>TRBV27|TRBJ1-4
ASSLAIDEKLF
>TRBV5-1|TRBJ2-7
ASSLGAYEQY
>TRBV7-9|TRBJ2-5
ASSLAGGTQETQY
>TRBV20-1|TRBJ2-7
SVEISYEQY